The clone carrying this TCR beta chain was counted many times. The sample is drawn from a study of T cells in Graves' hyperthyroidism and ophthalmopathy. Authors of the study amplified TCR beta CDR3 regions from RNA transcripts. When the TCR CDR3 underwent first-round RT-PCR, the HTBI primer set was used. MiXCR, run by TCRdb on the multiplex PCR reads, gives a single entry per CDR3 protein. The data contain about 530,000 distinct CDR3 sequences, about a sixth of them singletons. Exclusion of a patient resulted from uncontrolled infection, other autoimmune disease, pregnancy or lactation. This CDR3 has 15 amino acids. V was trimmed by 5 bases and J by 1 base, leaving 14 bases between them. Looked up from germline, CDR1 is SGHAT and CDR2 is FQNNGV.

The sequence derives from a woman between 18 and 29 years old with Graves' ophthalmopathy. The J gene is TRBJ1-1, the V gene TRBV11-2; D gene unclear. Source material: blood. CDR3 amino acids: CASSRRAGWNTEAFF. In DNA form, the CDR3 reads TGTGCCAGCAGCCGCCGGGCGGGGTGGAACACTGAAGCTTTCTTT.